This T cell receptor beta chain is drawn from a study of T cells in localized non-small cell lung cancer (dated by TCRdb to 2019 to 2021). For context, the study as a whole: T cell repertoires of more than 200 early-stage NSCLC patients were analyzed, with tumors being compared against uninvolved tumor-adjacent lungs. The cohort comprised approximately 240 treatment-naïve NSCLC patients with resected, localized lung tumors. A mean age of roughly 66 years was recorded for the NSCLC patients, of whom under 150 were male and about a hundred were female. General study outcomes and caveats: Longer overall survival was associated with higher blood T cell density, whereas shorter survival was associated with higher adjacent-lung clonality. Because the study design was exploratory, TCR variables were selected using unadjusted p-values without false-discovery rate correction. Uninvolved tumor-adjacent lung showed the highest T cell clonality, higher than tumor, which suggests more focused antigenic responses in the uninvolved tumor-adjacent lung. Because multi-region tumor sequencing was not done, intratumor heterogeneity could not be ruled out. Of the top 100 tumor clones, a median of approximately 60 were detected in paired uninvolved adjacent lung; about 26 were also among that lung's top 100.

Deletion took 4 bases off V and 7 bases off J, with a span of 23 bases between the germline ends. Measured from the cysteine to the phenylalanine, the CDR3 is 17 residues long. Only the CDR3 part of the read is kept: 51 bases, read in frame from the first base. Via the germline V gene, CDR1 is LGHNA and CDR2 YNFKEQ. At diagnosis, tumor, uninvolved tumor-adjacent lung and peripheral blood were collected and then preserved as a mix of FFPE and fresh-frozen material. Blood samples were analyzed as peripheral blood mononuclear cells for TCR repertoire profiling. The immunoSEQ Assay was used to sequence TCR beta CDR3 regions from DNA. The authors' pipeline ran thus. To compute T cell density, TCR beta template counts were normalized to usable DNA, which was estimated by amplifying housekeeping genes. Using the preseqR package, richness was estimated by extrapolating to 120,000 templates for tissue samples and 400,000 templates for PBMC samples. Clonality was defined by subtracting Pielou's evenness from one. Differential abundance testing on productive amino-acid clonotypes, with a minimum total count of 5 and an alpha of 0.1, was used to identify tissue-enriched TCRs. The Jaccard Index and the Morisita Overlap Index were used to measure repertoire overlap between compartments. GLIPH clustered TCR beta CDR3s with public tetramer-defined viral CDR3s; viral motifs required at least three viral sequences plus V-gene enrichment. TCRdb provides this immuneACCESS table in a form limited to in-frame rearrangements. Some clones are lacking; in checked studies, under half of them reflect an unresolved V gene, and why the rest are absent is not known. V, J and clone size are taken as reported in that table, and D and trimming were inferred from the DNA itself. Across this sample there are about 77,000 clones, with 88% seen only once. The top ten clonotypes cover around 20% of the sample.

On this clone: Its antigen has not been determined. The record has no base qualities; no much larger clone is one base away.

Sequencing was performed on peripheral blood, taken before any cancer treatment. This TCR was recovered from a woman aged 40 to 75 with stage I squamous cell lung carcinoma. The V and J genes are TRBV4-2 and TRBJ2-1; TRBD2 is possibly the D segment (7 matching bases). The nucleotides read TGTGCCAGCAGCCCATTGGGGGGGCGGGGGCAGGAGAATGAGCAGTTCTTC. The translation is CASSPLGGRGQENEQFF.